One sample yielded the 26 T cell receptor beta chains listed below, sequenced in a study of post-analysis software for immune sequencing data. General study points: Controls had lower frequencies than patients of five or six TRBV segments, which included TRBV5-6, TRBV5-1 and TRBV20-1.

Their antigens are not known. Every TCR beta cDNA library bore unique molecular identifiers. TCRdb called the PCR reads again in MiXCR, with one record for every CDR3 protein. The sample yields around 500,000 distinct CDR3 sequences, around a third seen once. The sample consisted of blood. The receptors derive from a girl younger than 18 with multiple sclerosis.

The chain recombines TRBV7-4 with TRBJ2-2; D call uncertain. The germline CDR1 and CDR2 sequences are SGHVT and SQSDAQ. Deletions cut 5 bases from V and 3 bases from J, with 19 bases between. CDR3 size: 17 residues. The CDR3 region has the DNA TGTGCCAGCAGCCGAAACATGGCCGACGAGTACACCGGGGAGCTGTTTTTT. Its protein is CASSRNMADEYTGELFF.

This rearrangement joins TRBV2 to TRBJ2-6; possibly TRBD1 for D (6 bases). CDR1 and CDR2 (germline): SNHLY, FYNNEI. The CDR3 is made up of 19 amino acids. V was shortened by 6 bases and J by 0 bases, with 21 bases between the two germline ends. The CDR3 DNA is TGTGCCAGCAGGGGAGAGTTGGGGACATCGAGCTCTGGGGCCAACGTCCTGACTTTC. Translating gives CASRGELGTSSSGANVLTF.

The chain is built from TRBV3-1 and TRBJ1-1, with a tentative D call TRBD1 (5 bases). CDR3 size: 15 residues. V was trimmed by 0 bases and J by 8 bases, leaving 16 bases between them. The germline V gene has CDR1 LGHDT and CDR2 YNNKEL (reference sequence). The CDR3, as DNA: TGTGCCAGCAGCCAAGATGAAAGTATGGGGGGAGAAGCTTTCTTT. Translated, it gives CASSQDESMGGEAFF.

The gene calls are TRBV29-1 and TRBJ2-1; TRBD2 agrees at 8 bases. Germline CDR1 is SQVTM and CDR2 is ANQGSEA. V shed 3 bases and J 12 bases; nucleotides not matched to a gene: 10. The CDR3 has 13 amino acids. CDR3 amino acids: CSVDDDPGLGQFF. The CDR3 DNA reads TGCAGCGTTGACGATGACCCGGGACTAGGGCAGTTCTTC.

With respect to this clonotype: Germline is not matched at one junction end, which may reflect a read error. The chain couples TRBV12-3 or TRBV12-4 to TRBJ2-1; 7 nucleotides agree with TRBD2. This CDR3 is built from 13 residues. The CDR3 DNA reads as TGTGCCAACAGTGGCGGACTAGGGAATGAGCAGTTCTTC. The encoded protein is CANSGGLGNEQFF.

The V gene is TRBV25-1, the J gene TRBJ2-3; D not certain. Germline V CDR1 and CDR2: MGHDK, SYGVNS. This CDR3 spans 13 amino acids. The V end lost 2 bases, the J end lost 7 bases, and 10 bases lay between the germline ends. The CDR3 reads CASSEPPRNTQYF. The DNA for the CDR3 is TGTGCCAGCAGTGAACCCCCCCGGAATACGCAGTATTTT.

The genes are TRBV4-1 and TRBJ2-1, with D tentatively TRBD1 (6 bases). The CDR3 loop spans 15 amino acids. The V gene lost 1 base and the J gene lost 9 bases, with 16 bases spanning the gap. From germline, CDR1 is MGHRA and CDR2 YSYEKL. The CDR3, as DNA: TGCGCCAGCAGCCAAGCGCTCCCACAGGGCACTGAGCAGTTCTTC. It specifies CASSQALPQGTEQFF.

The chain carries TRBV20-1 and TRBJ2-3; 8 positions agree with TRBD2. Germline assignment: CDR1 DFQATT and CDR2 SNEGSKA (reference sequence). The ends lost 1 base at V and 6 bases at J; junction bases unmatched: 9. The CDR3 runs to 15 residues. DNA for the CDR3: TGCAGTGCTAGAGTTGTCGGGGGGGGTTTTGATACGCAGTATTTT. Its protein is CSARVVGGGFDTQYF.

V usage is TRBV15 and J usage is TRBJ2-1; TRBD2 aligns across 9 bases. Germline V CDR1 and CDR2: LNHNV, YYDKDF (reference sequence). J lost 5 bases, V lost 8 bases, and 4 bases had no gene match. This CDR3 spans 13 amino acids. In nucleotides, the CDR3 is TGTGCCACCCGGCGGGGGGGTAACAATGAGCAGTTCTTC. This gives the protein CATRRGGNNEQFF.

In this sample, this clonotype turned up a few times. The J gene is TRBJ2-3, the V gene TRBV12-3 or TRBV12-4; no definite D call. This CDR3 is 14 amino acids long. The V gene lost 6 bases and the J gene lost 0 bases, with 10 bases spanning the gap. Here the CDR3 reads CASSYSASTDTQYF. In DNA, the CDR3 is TGTGCCAGCAGCTATAGTGCTAGCACAGATACGCAGTATTTT.

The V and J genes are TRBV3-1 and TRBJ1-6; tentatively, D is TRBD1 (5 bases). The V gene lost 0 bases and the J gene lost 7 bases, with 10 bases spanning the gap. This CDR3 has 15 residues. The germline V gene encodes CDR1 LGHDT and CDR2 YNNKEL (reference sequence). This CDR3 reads CASSQDRGINSPLHF. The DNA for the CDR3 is TGTGCCAGCAGCCAAGACCGGGGGATAAATTCACCCCTCCACTTT.

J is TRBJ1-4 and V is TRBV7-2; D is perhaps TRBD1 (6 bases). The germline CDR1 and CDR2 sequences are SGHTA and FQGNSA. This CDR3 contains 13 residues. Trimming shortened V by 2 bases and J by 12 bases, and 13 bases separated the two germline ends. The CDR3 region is CASSLSNREELFF. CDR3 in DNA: TGTGCCAGCAGCTTAAGCAACAGGGAGGAACTGTTTTTT. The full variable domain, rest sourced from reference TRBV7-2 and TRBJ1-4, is GAGVSQSPSNKVTEKGKDVELRCDPISGHTALYWYRQSLGQGLEFLIYFQGNSAPDKSGLPSDRFSAERTGGSVSTLTIQRTQQEDSAVYLCASSLSNREELFFGSGTQLSVL.

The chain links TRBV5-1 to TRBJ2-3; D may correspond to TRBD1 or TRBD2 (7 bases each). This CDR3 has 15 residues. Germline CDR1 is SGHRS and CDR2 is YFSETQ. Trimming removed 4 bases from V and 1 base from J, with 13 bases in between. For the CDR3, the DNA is TGCGCCAGCAGCAGAAGCGGGACAGGCACAGATACGCAGTATTTT. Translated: CASSRSGTGTDTQYF.

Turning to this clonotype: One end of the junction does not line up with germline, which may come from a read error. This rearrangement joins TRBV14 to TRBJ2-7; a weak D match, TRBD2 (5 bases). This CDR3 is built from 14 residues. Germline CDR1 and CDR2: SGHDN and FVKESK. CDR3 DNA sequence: TGTGCCAGCAGCCAAGATCACGGGAACTACAAGCAGTACTTC. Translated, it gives CASSQDHGNYKQYF.

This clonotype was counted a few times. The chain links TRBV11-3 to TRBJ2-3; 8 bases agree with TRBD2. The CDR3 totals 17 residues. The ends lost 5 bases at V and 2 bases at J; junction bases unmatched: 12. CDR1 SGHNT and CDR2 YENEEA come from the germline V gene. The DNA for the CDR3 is TGTGCCAGCAGCCCCCGTGGGAGCGGGGGACCCACAGATACGCAGTATTTT. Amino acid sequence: CASSPRGSGGPTDTQYF.

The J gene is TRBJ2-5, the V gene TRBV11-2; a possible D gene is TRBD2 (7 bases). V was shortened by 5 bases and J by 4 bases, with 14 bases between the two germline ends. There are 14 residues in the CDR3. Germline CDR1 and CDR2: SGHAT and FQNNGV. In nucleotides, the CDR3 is TGTGCCAGCAGCGGGGGGGGCCTTCCAGAGACCCAGTACTTC. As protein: CASSGGGLPETQYF.

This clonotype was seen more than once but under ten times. The CDR3 DNA reads as TGTGCCAGCAGCGGATTGGGACTCTCACAAGAGACCCAGTACTTC. It is translated as CASSGLGLSQETQYF. The rearrangement joins TRBV9 to TRBJ2-7, with D possibly matching TRBD2 (6 bases). Matching the DNA end better, TRBJ2-5 makes the J call doubtful. Germline V CDR1 and CDR2: SGDLS, YYNGEE. This CDR3 region has 15 residues.

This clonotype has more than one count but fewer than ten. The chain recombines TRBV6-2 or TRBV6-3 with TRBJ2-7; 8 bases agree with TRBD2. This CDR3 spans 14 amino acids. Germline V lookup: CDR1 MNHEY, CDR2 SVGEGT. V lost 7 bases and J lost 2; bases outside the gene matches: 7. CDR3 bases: TGTGCCAGCATCAACGGGGGGGTCCCCTACGAGCAGTACTTC. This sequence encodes CASINGGVPYEQYF.

CDR3 DNA sequence: TGTGCCAGCAGTTACGGGACAGACCCAGAAGCTTTCTTT. It translates to CASSYGTDPEAFF. V gene TRBV6-6 combines with J gene TRBJ1-1, with 7 positions matching TRBD1. The CDR3 extends over 13 amino acids. The germline V gene encodes CDR1 MNHNY and CDR2 SVGAGI (reference sequence). V gave up 2 bases and J gave up 8 bases; unmatched junction bases: 5.

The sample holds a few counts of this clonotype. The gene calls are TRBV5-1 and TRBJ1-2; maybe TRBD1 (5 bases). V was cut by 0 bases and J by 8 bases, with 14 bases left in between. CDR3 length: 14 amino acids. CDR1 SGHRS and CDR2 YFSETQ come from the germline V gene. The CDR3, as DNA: TGCGCCAGCAGCTTGGTCCCGGGGCTAGAGGGCTACACCTTC. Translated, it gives CASSLVPGLEGYTF.

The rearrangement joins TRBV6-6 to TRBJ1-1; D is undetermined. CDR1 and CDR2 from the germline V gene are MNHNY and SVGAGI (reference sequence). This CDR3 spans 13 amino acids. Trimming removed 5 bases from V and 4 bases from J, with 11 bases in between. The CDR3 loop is CASSPRAVTEAFF. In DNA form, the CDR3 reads TGTGCCAGCAGTCCCCGTGCGGTCACTGAAGCTTTCTTT.

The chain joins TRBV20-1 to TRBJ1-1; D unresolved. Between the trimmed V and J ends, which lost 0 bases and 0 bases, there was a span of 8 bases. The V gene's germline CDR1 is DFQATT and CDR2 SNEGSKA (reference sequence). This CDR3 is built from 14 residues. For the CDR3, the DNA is TGCAGTGCTAGAGAATCTCAGATGAACACTGAAGCTTTCTTT. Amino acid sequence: CSARESQMNTEAFF.

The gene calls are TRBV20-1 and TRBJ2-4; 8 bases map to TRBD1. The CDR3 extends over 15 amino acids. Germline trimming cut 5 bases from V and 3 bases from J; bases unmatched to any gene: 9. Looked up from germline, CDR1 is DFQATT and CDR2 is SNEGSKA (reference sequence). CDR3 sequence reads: CSAAAGGLGKNIQYF. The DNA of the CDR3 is TGCAGTGCTGCCGCAGGGGGCCTAGGCAAAAACATTCAGTACTTC.

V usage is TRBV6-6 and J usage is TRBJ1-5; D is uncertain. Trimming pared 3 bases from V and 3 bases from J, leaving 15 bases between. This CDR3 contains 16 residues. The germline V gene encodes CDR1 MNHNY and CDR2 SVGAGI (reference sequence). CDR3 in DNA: TGTGCCAGCAGTTATCCGTCGGGCAGATCCAATCAGCCCCAGCATTTT. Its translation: CASSYPSGRSNQPQHF.

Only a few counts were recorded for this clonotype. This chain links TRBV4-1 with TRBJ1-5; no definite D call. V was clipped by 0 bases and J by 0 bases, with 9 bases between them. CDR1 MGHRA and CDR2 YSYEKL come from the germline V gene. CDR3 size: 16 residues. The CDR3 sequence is CASSQDLGYSNQPQHF. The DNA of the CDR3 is TGCGCCAGCAGCCAAGATTTGGGGTATAGCAATCAGCCCCAGCATTTT.

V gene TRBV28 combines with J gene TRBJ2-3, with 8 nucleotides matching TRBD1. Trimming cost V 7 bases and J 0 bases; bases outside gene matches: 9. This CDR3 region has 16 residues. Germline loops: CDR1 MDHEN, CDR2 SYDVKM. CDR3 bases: TGTGCCAGCACCAGGGGCCAGGGGGCTAGCACAGATACGCAGTATTTT. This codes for CASTRGQGASTDTQYF.